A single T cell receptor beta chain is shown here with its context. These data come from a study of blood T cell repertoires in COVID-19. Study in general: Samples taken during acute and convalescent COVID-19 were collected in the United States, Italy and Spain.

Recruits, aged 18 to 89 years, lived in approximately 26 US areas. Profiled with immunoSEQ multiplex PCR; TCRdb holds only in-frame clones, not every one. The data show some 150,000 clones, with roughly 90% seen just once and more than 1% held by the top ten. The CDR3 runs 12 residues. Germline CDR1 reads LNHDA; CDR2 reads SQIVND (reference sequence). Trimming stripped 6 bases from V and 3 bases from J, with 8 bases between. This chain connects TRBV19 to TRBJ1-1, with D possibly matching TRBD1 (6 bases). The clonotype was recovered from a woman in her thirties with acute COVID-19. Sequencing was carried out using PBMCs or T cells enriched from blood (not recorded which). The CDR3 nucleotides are TGTGCCAGTAGACAGGGCTACACTGAAGCTTTCTTT. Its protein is CASRQGYTEAFF.